This T cell receptor beta chain is drawn from a study of Ad26.COV2.S vaccination and SARS-CoV-2 variants. Findings and caveats of the study: Non-spike TCR breadth was similar in vaccine and placebo recipients.

The treatment denotes: some 19 received Ad26.COV2.S at low or high dose, single or two shots; five or six received placebo; per-sample allocation not given. On day 63 after the first injection, vaccine and placebo recipients gave samples. Germline CDR1 and CDR2: KGHDR and SFDVKD. V dropped 5 bases and J dropped 7 bases, with 14 bases sitting between them. The CDR3 runs 13 residues. The assay was immunoSEQ multiplex PCR, and TCRdb's table has in-frame clones only and misses some. This sample yields about 350,000 clones, of which 86% are seen a single time; about 10% belongs to the top ten. Points on this clone: Its antigen is undetermined.

Sequences were derived from peripheral blood, sampled in a trial of Ad26.COV2.S vaccine versus placebo. The clonotype originates from a person aged 18-60 years who received the Ad26.COV2.S COVID-19 vaccine or a placebo. This sequence joins TRBV24-1 and TRBJ2-7; a weak D match, TRBD1 (5 bases). The CDR3 DNA follows: TGTGCCACCAGTGGTAGGCAGGGTGAAGAGCAGTACTTC. Translating it yields CATSGRQGEEQYF.